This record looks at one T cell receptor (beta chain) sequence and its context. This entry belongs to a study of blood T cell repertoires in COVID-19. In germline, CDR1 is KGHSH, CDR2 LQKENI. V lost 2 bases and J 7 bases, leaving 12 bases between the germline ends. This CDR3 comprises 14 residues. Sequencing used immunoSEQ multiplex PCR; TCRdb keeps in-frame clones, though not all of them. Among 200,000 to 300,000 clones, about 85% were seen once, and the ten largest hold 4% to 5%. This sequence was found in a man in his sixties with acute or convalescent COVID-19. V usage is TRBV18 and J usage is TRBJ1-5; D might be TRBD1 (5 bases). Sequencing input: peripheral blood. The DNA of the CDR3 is TGTGCCAGCTCACCAGGGGCCGCGGGGCAGCCCCAGCATTTT. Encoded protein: CASSPGAAGQPQHF.